This TCR beta chain was identified in a study of blood T cell repertoires in COVID-19. Overall study context: Samples representing acute and convalescent COVID-19 were sourced from the United States, Italy and Spain. PBMCs, B-cell-depleted T cells, or T cells provided the cDNA or gDNA that made up the material.

Original data processing: From reference gene primer amplification, estimates of nucleated cell counts were derived. Repertoires were generated with immunoSEQ multiplex PCR, while TCRdb's copy carries only in-frame clones and drops some. Clone size and V and J calls were adopted from that table, with D and trimming inferred from the DNA. The data hold tens of thousands of clones, with 90% observed a single time. The CDR3 runs to 15 residues. In germline, CDR1 is LNHDA, CDR2 SQIVND (reference sequence). V lost 6 bases to trimming and J lost 4 bases; unmatched junction nucleotides: 6. The chain carries TRBV19 and TRBJ2-1; 10 bases line up with TRBD1. The source of this sequence is a man aged 45 to 65 with COVID-19, enrolled during active disease. Material for sequencing was peripheral blood. The CDR3 here is CASREPGQGYNEQFF. The CDR3 DNA follows: TGTGCCAGTAGAGAACCGGGACAGGGGTACAATGAGCAGTTCTTC.